This passage covers 16 T cell receptor beta chains from one sample sequenced in a study of blood T cell repertoires in COVID-19. Produced via immunoSEQ multiplex PCR; TCRdb's table is partial and in-frame only. The repertoire has 300,000 to 400,000 clones, 65% to 90% of them found once; the top ten carry approximately 4.4%. Sequencing was done on a sample of PBMCs or T cells enriched from blood (not recorded which). These receptor sequences come from a woman aged 35 to 49 with acute COVID-19.

The chain uses TRBV5-5 and TRBJ2-4, with 7 bases that match TRBD1. V shed 4 bases, J shed 0 bases, and the junction held 4 bases outside the gene matches. The CDR3 is 15 amino acids. The germline V gene encodes CDR1 SGHKS and CDR2 YYEKEE (reference sequence). The CDR3 bases are TGTGCCAGCAGCCTTACAGGGGTAGCCAAAAACATTCAGTACTTC. Translating it yields CASSLTGVAKNIQYF. The complete variable domain, with remaining parts taken from reference TRBV5-5 and TRBJ2-4, reads DAGVTQSPTHLIKTRGQQVTLRCSPISGHKSVSWYQQVLGQGPQFIFQYYEKEERGRGNFPDRFSARQFPNYSSELNVNALLLGDSALYLCASSLTGVAKNIQYFGAGTRLSVL.

Remarks on this clone: One end of the junction fails to match germline, which may point to a read error. The chain couples TRBV5-1 to TRBJ1-1; maybe TRBD1 (6 bases). Germline CDR1 reads SGHRS; CDR2 reads YFSETQ. CDR3 length: 14 amino acids. CDR3 amino acids: CASSLANGDTEAFF. The CDR3 bases are TGCGCCAGCAGCTTGGCGAACGGGGACACCGAAGCTTTCTTT.

V and J are TRBV25-1 and TRBJ1-5; the match to TRBD1 covers 8 bases. The CDR3 has 13 residues. Germline V gene lookup returns CDR1 MGHDK and CDR2 SYGVNS. V lost 5 bases, J lost 4 bases, and 1 base stayed unmatched. This chain's CDR3 is CASSRTGNQPQHF. CDR3 nucleotides: TGTGCCAGCAGTCGGACAGGGAATCAGCCCCAGCATTTT.

The CDR3 region is CASSNRDRTYEQYF. In DNA form, the CDR3 reads TGTGCCAGCAGCAACCGGGACAGAACCTACGAGCAGTACTTC. The chain links TRBV7-9 to TRBJ2-7, with 7 bases fitting TRBD1. In germline, CDR1 is SEHNR, CDR2 FQNEAQ (reference sequence). This CDR3 is built from 14 residues. The V segment lost 5 bases and the J segment 2 bases; nucleotides outside the gene matches: 6.

The V and J genes are TRBV7-9 and TRBJ1-4; weak D call: TRBD1 (6 bases). V dropped 1 base and J dropped 11 bases, with 20 bases sitting between them. This CDR3 is 16 amino acids long. From germline, CDR1 is SEHNR and CDR2 FQNEAQ (reference sequence). CDR3 nucleotides: TGTGCCAGCAGCTTAGACAGGGATTCTCGTTCGGGGAAACTGTTTTTT. Protein sequence: CASSLDRDSRSGKLFF.

The chain combines TRBV10-1 with TRBJ1-2, with 7 bases matching TRBD1. V was clipped by 2 bases and J by 1 base; unmatched bases: 10. Per the germline V gene, CDR1 is WNHNN and CDR2 is SYGVQD (reference sequence). The CDR3 contains 17 residues. CDR3 in amino acids: CASSEGLSGGLNYGYTF. CDR3 sequence (DNA): TGCGCCAGCAGTGAGGGGCTATCAGGGGGACTTAACTATGGCTACACCTTC.

V usage is TRBV7-8 and J usage is TRBJ2-3; D may match TRBD1 or TRBD2 (7 bases each). The CDR3 consists of 12 residues. Germline V gene sequence: CDR1 SGHVS, CDR2 FQNEAQ. V was clipped by 5 bases and J by 10 bases, with 13 bases between them. DNA for the CDR3: TGTGCCAGCAGCCAGGGGGGGACCCCGCAGTATTTT. Amino acid sequence: CASSQGGTPQYF.

The rearrangement links TRBV19 to TRBJ1-5, with D hard to call. The length of the CDR3 is 13 residues. The ends were cut back, 10 bases at V and 1 base at J, with 11 bases in the middle. Germline V gene sequence: CDR1 LNHDA, CDR2 SQIVND (reference sequence). The DNA of the CDR3 is TGTGCCACCGATCGGGGAAGCAATCAGCCCCAGCATTTT. As protein: CATDRGSNQPQHF.

This chain joins TRBV6-6 and TRBJ1-5; D gene ambiguous. V shed 0 bases and J shed 9 bases, with 6 bases lying between them. Germline V gene lookup returns CDR1 MNHNY and CDR2 SVGAGI (reference sequence). This CDR3 has 12 residues. The CDR3 spells CASSYSEGPQHF. DNA for the CDR3: TGTGCCAGCAGTTACTCGGAGGGGCCCCAGCATTTT.

The chain has TRBV6-5 and TRBJ1-1; no clear D. V was trimmed by 6 bases and J by 3 bases, leaving 11 bases between them. The CDR3 is made up of 13 amino acids. Germline-derived CDR1 and CDR2 are MNHEY and SVGAGI. This CDR3 is CASSIGRDTEAFF. CDR3 nucleotide sequence: TGTGCCAGCAGCATTGGGAGAGACACTGAAGCTTTCTTT.

Here the CDR3 reads CASIQDRREAFF. The DNA of the CDR3 is TGTGCCAGCATCCAGGACAGGCGTGAAGCTTTCTTT. V gene TRBV2 combines with J gene TRBJ1-1; TRBD1 matches at 7 bases. The CDR3 is made up of 12 amino acids. Germline assignment: CDR1 SNHLY and CDR2 FYNNEI. The trim removed 7 bases at V and 7 bases at J, leaving 6 bases unmatched.

This rearrangement joins TRBV27 to TRBJ1-1, with unresolved D. The V gene lost 5 bases and the J gene lost 1 base, with 20 bases spanning the gap. Germline V lookup: CDR1 MNHEY, CDR2 SMNVEV (reference sequence). The CDR3 contains 17 residues. The chain's CDR3 is CASSPLVWGGRNTEAFF. The CDR3 region has the DNA TGTGCCAGCAGTCCCCTCGTCTGGGGAGGTAGGAACACTGAAGCTTTCTTT.

The chain carries TRBV11-2 and TRBJ1-1, with TRBD1 as a possible D gene (5 bases). The CDR3 is 16 amino acids. Trimming pared 3 bases from V and 5 bases from J, leaving 19 bases between. CDR1 is SGHAT, CDR2 FQNNGV, per germline. The CDR3 is CASSFNMGQDATEAFF. The CDR3 bases are TGTGCCAGCAGCTTTAACATGGGGCAGGACGCAACTGAAGCTTTCTTT.

The chain recombines TRBV11-3 with TRBJ2-3; a possible D gene is TRBD2 (6 bases). Deletions cut 5 bases from V and 0 bases from J, with 12 bases between. The CDR3 covers 15 residues. The germline gives CDR1 SGHNT, CDR2 YENEEA. The CDR3, as DNA: TGTGCCAGCAGCCATGAGGCGGGAAGCACAGATACGCAGTATTTT. Residues: CASSHEAGSTDTQYF.

The rearrangement uses TRBV3-1 (or the pseudogene TRBV3-2) and TRBJ2-2; TRBD2 agrees at 9 bases. This CDR3 has 16 amino acids. Trimming removed 4 bases from V and 6 bases from J; junction bases left unmatched: 9. CDR1 LGHDT and CDR2 YNNKEL come from the germline V gene (reference sequence). DNA of the CDR3: TGTGCCAGCAGCCGAACCAGAGCGGGAGGTTCCGGGGAGCTGTTTTTT. It encodes CASSRTRAGGSGELFF.

The rearrangement links TRBV6-2 or TRBV6-3 to TRBJ2-5, with TRBD2 identical over 11 bases. Germline CDR1 reads MNHEY; CDR2 reads SVGEGT. CDR3 length equals 19 residues. J was trimmed by 2 bases and V by 4 bases; bases with no gene match: 15. CDR3 nucleotide sequence: TGTGCCAGCAGTTCGATCGTGGGGTGGACTAGCGGGCCTCAAGAGACCCAGTACTTC. It is translated as CASSSIVGWTSGPQETQYF.